The rows below give T cell receptor beta chains drawn from one sample of a study of T cell responses to AZD1222 COVID-19 vaccine. Produced via immunoSEQ multiplex PCR; TCRdb's table is partial and in-frame only. The profile shows around 84,000 clones, roughly 87% of them singletons. This sample comprised peripheral blood, obtained on day 0 of AZD1222 vaccination. These receptor sequences come from an adult in good health. The CDR3 runs from the conserved cysteine through the conserved F or W. Each record gives: V gene, D gene, clone size, J gene, CDR3 DNA, CDR3 protein. The D gene is left open where the match is weak. Not all rows give a size; the values are once, few, many and, for expanded clones, a class.

>TRBV6-4|-|-|TRBJ2-2
TGTGCCAGCAGTGACACAGATAGAACCGGGGAGCTGTTTTTT
CASSDTDRTGELFF
>TRBV5-6|TRBD1|once|TRBJ2-2
TGTGCCAGCAGCCAAACCGGGACAGGGGCGAACACCGGGGAGCTGTTTTTT
CASSQTGTGANTGELFF
>TRBV19|TRBD1|-|TRBJ2-3
TGTGCCAGTAGTATCCCGACAGGGGATACAGATACGCAGTATTTT
CASSIPTGDTDTQYF
>TRBV27|-|-|TRBJ2-3
TGTGCCAGCAGTTTAAGGGCCGGCAGCACAGATACGCAGTATTTT
CASSLRAGSTDTQYF
>TRBV7-9|TRBD1|-|TRBJ2-3
TGTGCCAGCAGCACACACAGGGGGCCTGGTGGCACAGATACGCAGTATTTT
CASSTHRGPGGTDTQYF
>TRBV9|TRBD2|-|TRBJ2-5
TGTGCCAGCTCTCCGGGGAGGGGTTGGGAGACCCAGTACTTC
CASSPGRGWETQYF
>TRBV5-1|TRBD1|-|TRBJ1-2
TGCGCCAGCAGCTCGCAGACAGGGGGGTATGGCTACACCTTC
CASSSQTGGYGYTF
>TRBV15|-|-|TRBJ2-1
TGTGCCACCAGCAGAGATCTAAGTCGGGGTAATGAGCAGTTCTTC
CATSRDLSRGNEQFF
>TRBV27|-|-|TRBJ2-5
TGTGCCAGCAGTTTAGAGGGGGGACGACAAGAGACCCAGTACTTC
CASSLEGGRQETQYF
>TRBV4-2|-|-|TRBJ2-1
TGTGCCAGCAGCCGCGGGGGCGGGAGTTCAGATGAGCAGTTCTTC
CASSRGGGSSDEQFF
>TRBV4-1|-|once|TRBJ1-2
TGCGCCAGCAGCCAAGTTATCGACAGTACATCGGACTATGGCTACACCTTC
CASSQVIDSTSDYGYTF
>TRBV20-1|-|-|TRBJ2-3
TGCAGTGCTAGAACCACAGATACGCAGTATTTT
CSARTTDTQYF
>TRBV12-3/TRBV12-4|-|-|TRBJ2-2
TGTGCCAGCAGAGAAGGTACCGGGGAGCTGTTTTTT
CASREGTGELFF
>TRBV28|-|-|TRBJ1-1
TGTGCCAGCAGGTCTCCAGCGAACACTGAAGCTTTCTTT
CASRSPANTEAFF
>TRBV7-8|-|-|TRBJ2-6
TGTGCCAGCAGCTTAGCCTCAGCTTCTGGGGCCAACGTCCTGACTTTC
CASSLASASGANVLTF
>TRBV27|-|-|TRBJ2-1
TGTGCCAGCAGTTTATCGACCGGGGATGAGCAGTTCTTC
CASSLSTGDEQFF
>TRBV29-1|-|-|TRBJ2-3
TGCAGCGGTCAGGGTGTTTTCACAGATACGCAGTATTTT
CSGQGVFTDTQYF